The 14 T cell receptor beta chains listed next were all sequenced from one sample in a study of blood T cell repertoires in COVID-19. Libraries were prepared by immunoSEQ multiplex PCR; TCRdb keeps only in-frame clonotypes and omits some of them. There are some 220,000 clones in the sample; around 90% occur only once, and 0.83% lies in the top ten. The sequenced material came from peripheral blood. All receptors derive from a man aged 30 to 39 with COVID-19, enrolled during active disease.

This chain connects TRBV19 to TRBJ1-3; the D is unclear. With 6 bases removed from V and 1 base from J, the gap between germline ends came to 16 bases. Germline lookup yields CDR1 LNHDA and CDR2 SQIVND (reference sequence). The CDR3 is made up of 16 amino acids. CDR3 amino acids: CASSPQPARSGNTIYF. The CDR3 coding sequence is TGTGCCAGTAGCCCCCAGCCGGCCAGGTCTGGAAACACCATATATTTT.

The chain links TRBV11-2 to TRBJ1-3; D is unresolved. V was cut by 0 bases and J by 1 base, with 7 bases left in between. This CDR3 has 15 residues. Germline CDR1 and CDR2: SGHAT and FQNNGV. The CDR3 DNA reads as TGTGCCAGCAGCTTAGACCTAGGATCTGGAAACACCATATATTTT. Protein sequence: CASSLDLGSGNTIYF.

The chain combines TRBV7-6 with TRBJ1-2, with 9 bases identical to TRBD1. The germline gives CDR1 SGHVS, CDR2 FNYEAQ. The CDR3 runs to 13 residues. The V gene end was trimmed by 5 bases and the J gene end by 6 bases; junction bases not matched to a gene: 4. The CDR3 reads CASSTRTGDGYTF. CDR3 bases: TGTGCCAGCAGCACAAGGACAGGGGATGGCTACACCTTC. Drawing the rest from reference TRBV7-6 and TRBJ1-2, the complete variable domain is GAGVSQSPRYKVTKRGQDVALRCDPISGHVSLYWYRQALGQGPEFLTYFNYEAQQDKSGLPNDRFSAERPEGSISTLTIQRTEQRDSAMYRCASSTRTGDGYTFGSGTRLTVV.

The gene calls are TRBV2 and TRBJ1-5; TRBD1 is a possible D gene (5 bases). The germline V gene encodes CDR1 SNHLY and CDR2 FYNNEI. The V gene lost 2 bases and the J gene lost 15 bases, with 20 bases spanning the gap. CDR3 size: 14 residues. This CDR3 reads CASSESRARTFPHF. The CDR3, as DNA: TGTGCCAGCAGTGAATCCCGGGCCAGGACATTCCCGCATTTT.

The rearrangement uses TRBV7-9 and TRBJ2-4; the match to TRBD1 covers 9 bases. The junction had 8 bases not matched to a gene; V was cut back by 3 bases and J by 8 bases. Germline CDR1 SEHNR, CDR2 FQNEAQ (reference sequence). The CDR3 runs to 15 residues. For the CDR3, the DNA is TGTGCCAGCAGCTTTTGGTCGGGACAGGGCGACATTCAGTACTTC. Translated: CASSFWSGQGDIQYF.

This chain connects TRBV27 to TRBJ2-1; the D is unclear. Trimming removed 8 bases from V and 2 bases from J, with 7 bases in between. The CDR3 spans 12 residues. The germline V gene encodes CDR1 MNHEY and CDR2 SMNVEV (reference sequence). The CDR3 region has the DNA TGTGCCAGCGGGCGCCCCTACAATGAGCAGTTCTTC. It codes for CASGRPYNEQFF.

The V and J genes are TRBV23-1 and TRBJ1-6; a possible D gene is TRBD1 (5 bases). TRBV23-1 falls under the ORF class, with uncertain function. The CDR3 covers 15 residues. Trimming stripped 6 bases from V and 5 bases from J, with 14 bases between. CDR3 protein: CASRALGRNNSPLHF. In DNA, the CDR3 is TGCGCCAGCAGAGCACTGGGGCGCAATAATTCACCCCTCCACTTT.

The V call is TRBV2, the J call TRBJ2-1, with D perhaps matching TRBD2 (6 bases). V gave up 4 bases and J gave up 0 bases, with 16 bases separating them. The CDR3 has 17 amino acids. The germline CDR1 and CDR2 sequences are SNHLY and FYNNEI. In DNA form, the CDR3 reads TGTGCCAGCAGTGGGGACTTGAGGGGCAGCTCCTACAATGAGCAGTTCTTC. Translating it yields CASSGDLRGSSYNEQFF. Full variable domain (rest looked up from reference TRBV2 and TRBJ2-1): EPEVTQTPSHQVTQMGQEVILRCVPISNHLYFYWYRQILGQKVEFLVSFYNNEISEKSEIFDDQFSVERPDGSNFTLKIRSTKLEDSAMYFCASSGDLRGSSYNEQFFGPGTRLTVL.

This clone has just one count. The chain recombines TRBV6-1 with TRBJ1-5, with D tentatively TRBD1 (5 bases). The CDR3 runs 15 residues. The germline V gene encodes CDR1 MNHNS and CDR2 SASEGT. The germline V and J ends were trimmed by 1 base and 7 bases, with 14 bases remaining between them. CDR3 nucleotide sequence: TGTGCCAGCAGTGAAGGGGTTGGGGGGTACCAGCCCCAGCATTTT. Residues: CASSEGVGGYQPQHF.

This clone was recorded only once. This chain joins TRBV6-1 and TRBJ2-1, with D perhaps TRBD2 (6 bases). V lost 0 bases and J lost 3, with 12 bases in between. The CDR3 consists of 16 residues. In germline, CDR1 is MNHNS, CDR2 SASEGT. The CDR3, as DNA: TGTGCCAGCAGTGAAGCTGGTGCGGGGTACTACAATGAGCAGTTCTTC. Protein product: CASSEAGAGYYNEQFF.

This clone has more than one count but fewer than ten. The DNA of the CDR3 is TGTGCCAGCAGTGATTGGGACAGGGGGCGCGAAAAACTGTTTTTT. Its protein product is CASSDWDRGREKLFF. The chain carries TRBV25-1 and TRBJ1-4; 12 positions agree with TRBD1. The CDR3 contains 15 residues. The J segment lost 8 bases and the V segment lost 3 bases, leaving 4 bases of the junction unmatched. Per germline, CDR1 MGHDK and CDR2 SYGVNS.

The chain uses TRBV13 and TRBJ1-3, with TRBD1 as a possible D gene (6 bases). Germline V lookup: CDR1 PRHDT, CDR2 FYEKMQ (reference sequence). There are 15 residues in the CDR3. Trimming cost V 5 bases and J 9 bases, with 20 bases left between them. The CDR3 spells CASSPGDGAGGTIYF. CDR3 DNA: TGTGCCAGCAGCCCAGGGGACGGTGCAGGAGGCACCATATATTTT.

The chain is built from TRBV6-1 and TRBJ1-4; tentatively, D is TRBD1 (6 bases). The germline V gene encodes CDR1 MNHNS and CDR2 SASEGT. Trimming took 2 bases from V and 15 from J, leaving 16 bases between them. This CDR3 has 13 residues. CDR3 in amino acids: CASSEIDRSVVFF. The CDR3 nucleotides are TGTGCCAGCAGTGAAATCGACAGGAGTGTAGTGTTTTTT.

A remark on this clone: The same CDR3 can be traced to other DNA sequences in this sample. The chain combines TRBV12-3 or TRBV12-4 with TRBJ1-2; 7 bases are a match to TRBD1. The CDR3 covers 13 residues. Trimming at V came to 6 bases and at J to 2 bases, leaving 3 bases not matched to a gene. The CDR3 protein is CASRPTGNYGYTF. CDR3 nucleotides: TGTGCCAGCAGACCGACAGGGAACTATGGCTACACCTTC.